A selection of T cell receptor beta chains follows, all from one sample in a study of T cells in Graves' hyperthyroidism and ophthalmopathy. Via MiXCR, TCRdb re-called the multiplex PCR reads, giving one row per CDR3 protein. The table has roughly 520,000 distinct CDR3 sequences, around 24% seen once. Sequenced sample: blood. These receptors originate from a young woman with Graves' ophthalmopathy. CDR3s include the opening cysteine and the closing phenylalanine or tryptophan. A D gene is named only where the DNA matches it firmly. The listing skips clone size in some rows; elsewhere it reads once, few, many or a size class.

J gene: TRBJ2-1
clone size: many
V gene: TRBV6-1
D gene: .
CDR3 protein: CASSESDSRFEQFF
CDR3 DNA: TGTGCCAGCAGTGAGAGTGACTCGAGGTTTGAGCAGTTCTTC

J gene: TRBJ1-1
clone size: many
V gene: TRBV29-1
D gene: .
CDR3 protein: CSVEGTGRPARGAFF
CDR3 DNA: TGCAGCGTTGAAGGCACCGGCCGTCCCGCCCGTGGAGCTTTCTTT

J gene: TRBJ2-7
clone size: .
V gene: TRBV30
D gene: .
CDR3 protein: CAWSVGTAYEQYF
CDR3 DNA: TGTGCCTGGAGTGTAGGGACGGCGTACGAGCAGTACTTC

J gene: TRBJ1-5
clone size: few
V gene: TRBV6-1
D gene: .
CDR3 protein: CASSSWGGDSNQPQHF
CDR3 DNA: TGTGCCAGCAGCAGCTGGGGGGGCGATAGCAATCAGCCCCAGCATTTT

J gene: TRBJ2-7
clone size: many
V gene: TRBV19
D gene: .
CDR3 protein: CASSRTEDYEQYF
CDR3 DNA: TGTGCCAGTAGCAGGACGGAAGACTACGAGCAGTACTTC

J gene: TRBJ1-5
clone size: many
V gene: TRBV29-1
D gene: TRBD1
CDR3 protein: CSVRDSYSNQPQHF
CDR3 DNA: TGCAGCGTAAGGGACAGCTATAGCAATCAGCCCCAGCATTTT

J gene: TRBJ1-3
clone size: many
V gene: TRBV19
D gene: .
CDR3 protein: CASSTRNTIYF
CDR3 DNA: TGTGCCAGTAGTACCAGAAACACCATATATTTT

J gene: TRBJ2-5
clone size: few
V gene: TRBV12-3/TRBV12-4
D gene: .
CDR3 protein: CASSELRANQETQYF
CDR3 DNA: TGTGCCAGCAGTGAATTGAGGGCTAACCAAGAGACCCAGTACTTC

J gene: TRBJ2-5
clone size: many
V gene: TRBV2
D gene: TRBD1
CDR3 protein: CASIGQGAWETQYF
CDR3 DNA: TGTGCCAGCATTGGACAGGGGGCATGGGAGACCCAGTACTTC

J gene: TRBJ1-1
clone size: many
V gene: TRBV6-1
D gene: .
CDR3 protein: CASSEGGGPVKAFF
CDR3 DNA: TGTGCCAGCAGTGAAGGCGGGGGGCCGGTGAAAGCTTTCTTT

J gene: TRBJ1-2
clone size: .
V gene: TRBV12-3/TRBV12-4
D gene: .
CDR3 protein: CASSFDVANYGYTF
CDR3 DNA: TGTGCCAGCAGCTTCGACGTTGCTAACTATGGCTACACCTTC

J gene: TRBJ2-7
clone size: many
V gene: TRBV6-5
D gene: .
CDR3 protein: CASSYSLTGSETYEQYF
CDR3 DNA: TGTGCCAGCAGTTACTCGTTAACGGGGTCGGAGACCTACGAGCAGTACTTC

J gene: TRBJ1-1
clone size: many
V gene: TRBV6-2/TRBV6-3
D gene: .
CDR3 protein: CASSYLAGAFF
CDR3 DNA: TGTGCCAGCAGTTACCTGGCGGGAGCTTTCTTT

J gene: TRBJ2-3
clone size: many
V gene: TRBV6-2/TRBV6-3
D gene: .
CDR3 protein: CASSYRPGAEDTQYF
CDR3 DNA: TGTGCCAGCAGTTACCGTCCGGGGGCGGAAGATACGCAGTATTTT

J gene: TRBJ2-6
clone size: many
V gene: TRBV12-3/TRBV12-4
D gene: .
CDR3 protein: CASSLRDGRANVLTF
CDR3 DNA: TGTGCCAGCAGCTTGAGGGACGGCCGGGCCAACGTCCTGACTTTC

J gene: TRBJ2-5
clone size: few
V gene: TRBV2
D gene: TRBD1
CDR3 protein: CASSLGTGKWETQYF
CDR3 DNA: TGTGCCAGCAGTCTCGGGACAGGGAAGTGGGAGACCCAGTACTTC

J gene: TRBJ2-7
clone size: .
V gene: TRBV28
D gene: TRBD1
CDR3 protein: CASSSRSSDRGGITYEQYF
CDR3 DNA: TGTGCCAGCAGTTCGCGTTCTTCGGACAGGGGAGGGATTACCTACGAGCAGTACTTC

J gene: TRBJ1-1
clone size: .
V gene: TRBV12-3/TRBV12-4
D gene: .
CDR3 protein: CASSSPRDPNTEAFF
CDR3 DNA: TGTGCCAGCAGTTCCCCACGGGACCCGAACACTGAAGCTTTCTTT

J gene: TRBJ1-5
clone size: many
V gene: TRBV6-2/TRBV6-3
D gene: .
CDR3 protein: CASSYWSGTNQPQHF
CDR3 DNA: TGTGCCAGCAGTTATTGGTCAGGGACAAATCAGCCCCAGCATTTT

J gene: TRBJ2-7
clone size: many
V gene: TRBV7-9
D gene: .
CDR3 protein: CASSWERDGSYEQYF
CDR3 DNA: TGTGCCAGCAGCTGGGAAAGGGACGGATCGTACGAGCAGTACTTC

J gene: TRBJ2-2
clone size: .
V gene: TRBV20-1
D gene: TRBD2
CDR3 protein: CSAAGTSGRARTGELFF
CDR3 DNA: TGCAGTGCTGCCGGGACTAGCGGGAGGGCGAGGACCGGGGAGCTGTTTTTT

J gene: TRBJ1-2
clone size: .
V gene: TRBV12-5
D gene: TRBD1
CDR3 protein: CASAQGEGYGCTF
CDR3 DNA: TGTGCTAGTGCACAGGGGGAAGGCTATGGCTGCACCTTC

J gene: TRBJ2-5
clone size: .
V gene: TRBV6-5
D gene: .
CDR3 protein: CASSYLTGGWETQYF
CDR3 DNA: TGTGCCAGCAGTTACCTGACAGGTGGTTGGGAGACCCAGTACTTC

J gene: TRBJ1-2
clone size: many
V gene: TRBV29-1
D gene: .
CDR3 protein: CSVKTGNYGYTF
CDR3 DNA: TGCAGCGTGAAGACAGGCAACTATGGCTACACCTTC

J gene: TRBJ1-6
clone size: .
V gene: TRBV6-1
D gene: .
CDR3 protein: CASSRSGRIYNSPLHF
CDR3 DNA: TGTGCCAGCAGTCGATCTGGACGGATCTATAATTCACCCCTCCACTTT

J gene: TRBJ1-2
clone size: few
V gene: TRBV5-6
D gene: .
CDR3 protein: CASSTNRAQDYGYTF
CDR3 DNA: TGTGCCAGCAGCACCAACAGGGCCCAGGACTATGGCTACACCTTC

J gene: TRBJ2-5
clone size: .
V gene: TRBV19
D gene: .
CDR3 protein: CARDNSEETQYF
CDR3 DNA: TGTGCCAGGGACAACTCTGAGGAGACCCAGTACTTC

J gene: TRBJ1-2
clone size: .
V gene: TRBV11-2
D gene: .
CDR3 protein: CASSLDRQSYGYTF
CDR3 DNA: TGTGCCAGCAGCTTAGATCGCCAGAGCTATGGCTACACCTTC

J gene: TRBJ1-5
clone size: few
V gene: TRBV12-3/TRBV12-4
D gene: .
CDR3 protein: CASNQGMSQPQHF
CDR3 DNA: TGTGCCAGCAACCAGGGAATGTCGCAGCCCCAGCATTTT

J gene: TRBJ1-1
clone size: .
V gene: TRBV6-1
D gene: .
CDR3 protein: CASSEQGTHTEAFF
CDR3 DNA: TGTGCCAGCAGTGAACAGGGTACTCACACTGAAGCTTTCTTT

J gene: TRBJ1-5
clone size: .
V gene: TRBV4-1
D gene: .
CDR3 protein: CASSRSAGNQPQHF
CDR3 DNA: TGCGCCAGCAGCCGGTCGGCAGGCAATCAGCCCCAGCATTTT

J gene: TRBJ2-5
clone size: once
V gene: TRBV2
D gene: TRBD2
CDR3 protein: CASRLAGGRRQETQYF
CDR3 DNA: TGTGCCAGCAGACTAGCGGGGGGAAGGAGACAAGAGACCCAGTACTTC

J gene: TRBJ2-7
clone size: .
V gene: TRBV25-1
D gene: .
CDR3 protein: CASSEFGKSGEQYF
CDR3 DNA: TGTGCCAGCAGTGAATTCGGGAAATCGGGAGAGCAGTACTTC

J gene: TRBJ2-7
clone size: many
V gene: TRBV30
D gene: TRBD2
CDR3 protein: CAWIRPSGRSSYEQYF
CDR3 DNA: TGTGCCTGGATCAGGCCTAGCGGGCGGAGCTCCTACGAGCAGTACTTC

J gene: TRBJ1-2
clone size: many
V gene: TRBV7-2
D gene: .
CDR3 protein: CASSLGGGRSNYGYTF
CDR3 DNA: TGTGCCAGCAGCTTAGGAGGAGGGCGGTCTAACTATGGCTACACCTTC

J gene: TRBJ1-1
clone size: many
V gene: TRBV7-8
D gene: TRBD1
CDR3 protein: CASSLWGQGSNTEAFF
CDR3 DNA: TGTGCCAGCAGCTTATGGGGACAGGGGTCGAACACTGAAGCTTTCTTT

J gene: TRBJ1-1
clone size: many
V gene: TRBV7-9
D gene: .
CDR3 protein: CASSLMGADTEAFF
CDR3 DNA: TGTGCCAGCAGCTTAATGGGGGCCGACACTGAAGCTTTCTTT

J gene: TRBJ2-7
clone size: many
V gene: TRBV6-1
D gene: TRBD2
CDR3 protein: CASRRSGGGYEQYF
CDR3 DNA: TGTGCCAGCAGAAGAAGCGGGGGAGGCTACGAGCAGTACTTC

J gene: TRBJ1-5
clone size: .
V gene: TRBV20-1
D gene: TRBD1
CDR3 protein: CSARLQGDQPQHF
CDR3 DNA: TGCAGTGCTAGACTGCAGGGGGATCAGCCCCAGCATTTT

J gene: TRBJ2-1
clone size: .
V gene: TRBV28
D gene: .
CDR3 protein: CASSFQEGVMGNEQFF
CDR3 DNA: TGTGCCAGCAGTTTTCAGGAGGGAGTCATGGGGAATGAGCAGTTCTTC

J gene: TRBJ2-5
clone size: many
V gene: TRBV29-1
D gene: TRBD2
CDR3 protein: CSVEVAGGSRETQYF
CDR3 DNA: TGCAGCGTTGAAGTAGCGGGGGGCTCTCGAGAGACCCAGTACTTC

J gene: TRBJ2-5
clone size: .
V gene: TRBV27
D gene: TRBD1
CDR3 protein: CASSPGTGVTQYF
CDR3 DNA: TGTGCCAGCAGCCCCGGGACAGGGGTGACCCAGTACTTC

J gene: TRBJ1-1
clone size: many
V gene: TRBV6-2/TRBV6-3
D gene: TRBD1
CDR3 protein: CASSGPDRVTEAFF
CDR3 DNA: TGTGCCAGCAGTGGTCCGGACAGGGTCACTGAAGCTTTCTTT